This TCR beta chain was identified in a study of T cell responses to AZD1222 COVID-19 vaccine. There are 13 residues in the CDR3. The V segment lost 7 bases and the J segment 1 base; nucleotides outside the gene matches: 6. Germline CDR1 and CDR2: GTSNPN and SVGIG (reference sequence). Generated by immunoSEQ multiplex PCR, the TCRdb table keeps only in-frame clones and is missing some. The sample contains approximately 110,000 clones, about 91% of which appear only once. J is TRBJ1-1 and V is TRBV30; 7 nucleotides line up with TRBD1. This clonotype was obtained from an adult in good health. Sequenced here: peripheral blood, sampled on day 0 of AZD1222 vaccination. The CDR3 sequence is CASEGQTNTEAFF. The CDR3 nucleotides read TGTGCCTCCGAGGGACAGACGAACACTGAAGCTTTCTTT.